The clone carrying this T cell receptor (beta chain) occurred once. The antigen is undetermined. This CDR3 is built from 16 residues. Germline lookup yields CDR1 KGHDR and CDR2 SFDVKD. The ends lost 4 bases at V and 0 bases at J; junction bases unmatched: 7. Here immunoSEQ multiplex PCR was the method, and the copy in TCRdb shows in-frame clones only, minus some. The sample shows some 130,000 clones, approximately 84% of them seen only once. This record belongs to a study of T cell responses to AZD1222 COVID-19 vaccine. Overall study results and limits: Per reports, nearly half of all spike-specific TCRs target regions that are unmutated in variants. Spike was spanned by vaccine-associated CD4 TCRs, which were dominant at 160-218 and 743-854. The study identified only a handful of AZD1222 recipients as seropositive at baseline. Females made up more of the donors, who were largely white British, and clonal diversity may have come out too low.

This clonotype was sampled from an adult in good health. The chain joins TRBV24-1 to TRBJ1-2, with 7 bases identical to TRBD1. The source material was peripheral blood, sampled on day 0 of AZD1222 vaccination. CDR3 loop: CATSDPGTAANYGYTF. CDR3 nucleotide sequence: TGTGCCACCAGTGACCCGGGGACAGCGGCTAACTATGGCTACACCTTC.